The clone carrying this T cell receptor (beta chain) was counted a few times. Its matching antigen is unknown. The record originates from a study of post-analysis software for immune sequencing data. Study at large: The courses of disease that were included comprised relapsing-remitting, secondary progressive and progressive-relapsing multiple sclerosis.

Study conclusions and caveats: A significant reduction in normalized Chao1 diversity was observed in multiple sclerosis patients versus controls. Comparison of patients with controls showed about 5 TRBV segments more frequent in patients, TRBV5-6, TRBV5-1 and TRBV20-1 among them. With F measure, samples from one preparation batch clustered together strongly.

Included in the TCR beta cDNA libraries were unique molecular identifiers. TCRdb fed the PCR reads into MiXCR, producing one record per CDR3 protein. The profile shows roughly 700,000 distinct CDR3 sequences, roughly 27% of them singletons. J was trimmed by 8 bases and V by 4 bases; bases with no gene match: 5. This CDR3 comprises 14 residues. Germline CDR1 and CDR2: SGHRS and YFSETQ. The clonotype originates from a girl aged 5-17 years with multiple sclerosis. The chain employs TRBV5-1 and TRBJ1-6; 8 nucleotides match TRBD1. The sequenced sample was blood. CDR3 sequence: CASSTGQGDSPLHF. CDR3 nucleotides: TGCGCCAGCAGCACCGGACAGGGTGATTCACCCCTCCACTTT.